This T cell receptor beta chain was observed in a study of vaccination and CD4 T cells after COVID-19. Germline loops: CDR1 MGHDK, CDR2 SYGVNS. Unmatched junction bases numbered 4, after V lost 4 bases and J lost 5 bases. The CDR3 totals 13 residues. Treatment in this sample: roughly 11-day PBMC culture with coronavirus spike peptide pools or control peptides (ViraFEST assay). In regard to this clonotype: Its specificity is unknown.

Sequencing of the DNA from cultured CD4+ T cells was carried out with the Oncomine TCR Beta short-read assay. One entry per CDR3 protein, called by TCRdb with MiXCR from the PCR reads. The profile shows about 22,000 distinct CDR3 sequences, about 33% of them singletons. The J gene is TRBJ2-5, the V gene TRBV25-1; 7 bases agree with TRBD2. Sequences were obtained from cultured CD4+ T cells from blood. This sequence originates from a human donor with COVID-19. In nucleotides, the CDR3 is TGTGCCAGCAGTGTCCTCGGGAGGGAGACCCAGTACTTC. Translation gives CASSVLGRETQYF.